In its sample, the clone carrying this T cell receptor (beta chain) was seen a few times. The antigen is unknown. The data were taken from a study of T cell responses to AZD1222 COVID-19 vaccine. Study-wide points: Only 5 or 6 people who got AZD1222 tested seropositive at baseline.

The CDR3 is made up of 17 amino acids. The J segment lost 9 bases and the V segment lost 0 bases, leaving 13 bases of the junction unmatched. Germline V lookup: CDR1 SGDLS, CDR2 YYNGEE. Recipients boosted at about 4 weeks or about 12 weeks are pooled. Generated by immunoSEQ multiplex PCR, the TCRdb table keeps only in-frame clones and is missing some. The data contain approximately 96,000 clones, over 80% of them singletons. The TCR sequence derives from an adult who received the AZD1222 COVID-19 vaccine. The chain joins TRBV9 to TRBJ2-2, with 8 bases that match TRBD1. Sequences were derived from peripheral blood, sampled 28 days after the second AZD1222 dose. CDR3 protein: CASSVVERQGRRRELFF. The CDR3 bases are TGTGCCAGCAGCGTAGTAGAGAGACAGGGGAGGAGGAGGGAGCTGTTTTTT.